This entry features one T cell receptor beta chain sequence. No antigen is known for it. The data were taken from a study of graft-versus-host responses after intestinal transplantation. Overall study: Grafts were multivisceral, liver-intestinal, or isolated intestinal.

V dropped 4 bases and J dropped 1; count of bases not matched to a gene: 5. The CDR3 sequence is 15 residues long. Germline CDR1 is LNHDA and CDR2 is SQIVND (reference sequence). Study-level findings and limits: Researchers found GvH clones in recipient marrow, and some showed up first in ileum or blood. Declines in HvG clones occurring early post-transplant were associated with peak circulating GvH clone levels.

Some clones are missing from TCRdb's copy, which holds only in-frame ones; the method was immunoSEQ multiplex PCR. The repertoire includes around 45,000 clones, just under 95% of them detected once, and 1.6% sits in the top ten. V usage is TRBV19 and J usage is TRBJ1-1, with 8 bases lining up with TRBD1. The input for sequencing was PBMCs, taken approximately 350 days after intestinal transplant. This receptor was identified in a human patient who received an intestinal transplant, so some T cells may come from the graft donor. The CDR3: CASSNWGQENTEAFF. For the CDR3, the DNA is TGTGCCAGTAGTAATTGGGGACAGGAGAACACTGAAGCTTTCTTT.